This TCR beta chain was identified during a study of blood T cell repertoires in COVID-19. Looking at the study overall: PBMCs, B-cell-depleted T cells, or T cells provided the cDNA or gDNA that made up the material.

Authors' processing steps: Reference gene primers were amplified, and this amplification served to estimate nucleated cell counts. Sequencing used immunoSEQ multiplex PCR; TCRdb keeps in-frame clones, though not all of them. The DNA was the basis for D and trimming; V, J and clone size are from that table. Of about 200,000 clones in the sample, around nine tenths were seen once. Looked up from germline, CDR1 is LGHDT and CDR2 is YNNKEL (reference sequence). V was pared by 3 bases and J by 0 bases, with 5 bases of the junction left unmatched. The CDR3 is 16 amino acids. This TCR came from a man aged 55 to 70 who had recovered from COVID-19. The chain is built from TRBV3-1 (or the pseudogene TRBV3-2) and TRBJ2-3, with 8 bases matching TRBD2. The specimen sequenced was peripheral blood. The CDR3: CASSQIAGTSTDTQYF. CDR3 nucleotide sequence: TGTGCCAGCAGCCAGATAGCGGGAACTAGCACAGATACGCAGTATTTT.